This record concerns one T cell receptor beta chain sequence. Its antigen is currently unknown. The sample comes from a study of CD8+ T cells in alopecia areata. As for the study in general: Treatment of the treated patients consisted of oral tofacitinib, 5 to 10 mg twice daily.

Documented treatment: oral pan-JAK inhibitor, 5-10 mg twice daily. Those with alopecia areata gave lesional scalp punch biopsies and peripheral blood. The study, taken as a whole, reports: Scalp clonality, together with expanded CD8+ clones among the top 100, fell significantly with tofacitinib.

RNA was isolated and reverse transcribed to cDNA, the sequencing template. The repertoire was sequenced with immunoSEQ multiplex PCR; TCRdb's copy has only in-frame clones and lacks some. Of over 150,000 clones listed, around 60% were seen once; the top ten hold 3.3%. Sequenced material: CD4+ T cells sorted from blood, taken at week 4, from a patient treated with tofacitinib. This TCR was recovered from a human donor with alopecia areata.

CDR3 loop: CASSPLTSTDTQYF. The CDR3 nucleotides read TGTGCCAGCAGTCCCTTGACTAGCACAGATACGCAGTATTTT. This chain uses TRBV28 with TRBJ2-3; no reliable D call. The CDR3 contains 14 residues. V was pared by 5 bases and J by 0 bases, with 9 bases between. Germline V gene data show CDR1 as MDHEN and CDR2 as SYDVKM.